The 24 T cell receptor beta chains reported below all come from one sample, sequenced in a study of shared clonotypes between healthy human individuals. Some clones are missing from TCRdb's copy, which holds only in-frame ones; the method was immunoSEQ multiplex PCR. The sample includes 550,000 to 700,000 clones, more than 70% of them seen just once. Sequencing was carried out using memory CD4+ T cells sorted from blood. The subset here: CD45RA-negative fraction. These TCRs come from a woman aged 30 to 39 in good health.

This chain links TRBV11-2 with TRBJ2-3; unclear D gene. V lost 5 bases and J lost 6, with 12 bases in between. The CDR3 runs to 13 residues. Germline values: CDR1 SGHAT, CDR2 FQNNGV. The CDR3 loop is CASSPVPRDTQYF. DNA of the CDR3: TGTGCCAGCAGCCCCGTTCCTAGGGATACGCAGTATTTT.

Details on this clone: The sample has other DNA sequences that encode this CDR3 too. The gene calls are TRBV5-1 and TRBJ2-5; D is possibly TRBD1 (6 bases). Germline CDR1 SGHRS, CDR2 YFSETQ. V was clipped by 1 base and J by 1 base, with 8 bases between them. This CDR3 contains 14 residues. CDR3 residues: CASSLTGSQETQYF. Written as DNA, the CDR3 is TGCGCCAGCAGCTTGACAGGGTCCCAAGAGACCCAGTACTTC.

The rearrangement links TRBV30 to TRBJ2-7, with 8 bases matching TRBD1. Looked up from germline, CDR1 is GTSNPN and CDR2 is SVGIG (reference sequence). The CDR3 runs to 13 residues. The ends lost 5 bases at V and 3 bases at J; junction bases unmatched: 6. Here the CDR3 reads CAWGGTGIYEQYF. The CDR3 DNA is TGTGCCTGGGGTGGGACAGGAATCTACGAGCAGTACTTC.

The table lists this clone with a few counts. This rearrangement joins TRBV15 to TRBJ2-3; no definite D call. This CDR3 has 16 residues. CDR1 is LNHNV and CDR2 is YYDKDF in the germline V gene (reference sequence). The V end was cut by 5 bases, the J end by 3 bases, with 18 bases between. CDR3 DNA sequence: TGTGCCACCAGCGGGTTAGAAGCAGGCCTGACAGATACGCAGTATTTT. Its translation is CATSGLEAGLTDTQYF.

This clone was detected a few times. The rearrangement links TRBV29-1 to TRBJ2-1; tentatively, D is TRBD1 (6 bases). The ends were cut back, 7 bases at V and 7 bases at J, with 17 bases in the middle. The germline V gene encodes CDR1 SQVTM and CDR2 ANQGSEA. This CDR3 region has 13 residues. CDR3 residues: CSAGQPGMNEQFF. Written as DNA, the CDR3 is TGCAGCGCCGGACAGCCAGGGATGAATGAGCAGTTCTTC.

V usage is TRBV7-2 and J usage is TRBJ2-7; weak D call: TRBD1 (5 bases). Trimming stripped 0 bases from V and 5 bases from J, with 14 bases between. The CDR3 is 15 amino acids. Germline lookup yields CDR1 SGHTA and CDR2 FQGNSA. The CDR3 DNA is TGTGCCAGCAGCTTAGCGGGGTCGCAGGGCCACGAGCAGTACTTC. Protein sequence: CASSLAGSQGHEQYF.

This clone turned up a few times. This sequence joins TRBV6-1 and TRBJ2-3, with 11 nucleotides matching TRBD2. V shed 2 bases and J 2 bases; nucleotides not matched to a gene: 3. CDR1 and CDR2 from the germline V gene are MNHNS and SASEGT. The CDR3 contains 16 residues. The CDR3 spells CASSEMTSGATDTQYF. The DNA of the CDR3 is TGTGCCAGCAGTGAAATGACTAGCGGGGCCACAGATACGCAGTATTTT.

The rearrangement links TRBV18 to TRBJ2-7, with 11 bases that match TRBD1. The V segment lost 5 bases and the J segment 3 bases; nucleotides outside the gene matches: 6. CDR1 is KGHSH, CDR2 LQKENI, per germline. This CDR3 has 15 amino acids. CDR3 nucleotides: TGTGCCAGCTCAACGGGACAGGGGGTAGGCTACGAGCAGTACTTC. It yields the protein CASSTGQGVGYEQYF.

This clone was counted a single time. The J gene is TRBJ2-5, the V gene TRBV27, with 12 bases aligning to TRBD2. The germline V gene has CDR1 MNHEY and CDR2 SMNVEV (reference sequence). The CDR3 is 13 amino acids. Trimming at V came to 9 bases and at J to 4 bases, leaving 3 bases not matched to a gene. In DNA form, the CDR3 reads TGTGCCAGTAAGGGACTAGCGGGAGAGACCCAGTACTTC. Translated, it gives CASKGLAGETQYF.

The genes are TRBV6-6 and TRBJ1-1; no firm D call. The germline V gene encodes CDR1 MNHNY and CDR2 SVGAGI (reference sequence). The CDR3 runs to 15 residues. V gave up 8 bases and J gave up 0 bases, with 16 bases separating them. The CDR3 DNA is TGTGCCAGCGCCAACCCTCGGGCGGTGAACACTGAAGCTTTCTTT. This encodes CASANPRAVNTEAFF.

The chain joins TRBV11-2 to TRBJ1-2, with 7 bases that match TRBD1. The length of the CDR3 is 14 residues. V lost 5 bases and J lost 8; bases outside the gene matches: 11. Germline values: CDR1 SGHAT, CDR2 FQNNGV. The CDR3 protein is CASSKDREGGGYTF. For the CDR3, the DNA is TGTGCCAGCAGCAAAGACAGGGAGGGAGGAGGCTACACCTTC.

This chain connects TRBV7-9 to TRBJ2-6, with 8 bases that match TRBD1. This CDR3 contains 18 residues. The germline V gene has CDR1 SEHNR and CDR2 FQNEAQ (reference sequence). The V gene end was trimmed by 6 bases and the J gene end by 0 bases; junction bases not matched to a gene: 10. The CDR3 bases are TGTGCCAGCAGAGTACCGGGACAGGCAAGCTCTGGGGCCAACGTCCTGACTTTC. This gives the protein CASRVPGQASSGANVLTF. Complete variable domain (other parts from reference TRBV7-9 and TRBJ2-6): DTGVSQNPRHKITKRGQNVTFRCDPISEHNRLYWYRQTLGQGPEFLTYFQNEAQLEKSRLLSDRFSAERPKGSFSTLEIQRTEQGDSAMYLCASRVPGQASSGANVLTFGAGSRLTVL.

The chain has TRBV14 and TRBJ1-4; D is undetermined. CDR1 SGHDN and CDR2 FVKESK come from the germline V gene. The CDR3 runs 16 residues. The V gene lost 0 bases and the J gene lost 3 bases, with 11 bases spanning the gap. Here the CDR3 DNA reads TGTGCCAGCAGCCAAGATTTGACCGGGGCTAATGAAAAACTGTTTTTT. Its translation is CASSQDLTGANEKLFF.

The chain couples TRBV19 to TRBJ2-3, with D tentatively TRBD1 or TRBD2 (5 bases each). V was cut by 8 bases and J by 2 bases, with 17 bases left in between. There are 15 residues in the CDR3. Germline loops: CDR1 LNHDA, CDR2 SQIVND (reference sequence). The CDR3 region is CASRPVGENTDTQYF. CDR3 DNA: TGTGCCAGTCGACCGGTGGGGGAGAACACAGATACGCAGTATTTT. Complete variable domain (other parts from reference TRBV19 and TRBJ2-3): DGGITQSPKYLFRKEGQNVTLSCEQNLNHDAMYWYRQDPGQGLRLIYYSQIVNDFQKGDIAEGYSVSREKKESFPLTVTSAQKNPTAFYLCASRPVGENTDTQYFGPGTRLTVL.

The chain uses TRBV7-3 and TRBJ2-2; 10 bases line up with TRBD2. Per the germline V gene, CDR1 is SGHTA and CDR2 is FQGTGA. The CDR3 length is 20 residues. V lost 1 base and J lost 4; bases outside the gene matches: 15. CDR3 in DNA: TGTGCCAGCAGCTTAAAGGCGGGACTAGCGAGCCGTACGCTCACCGGGGAGCTGTTTTTT. It translates to CASSLKAGLASRTLTGELFF.

The J gene is TRBJ2-5, the V gene TRBV5-4, with 10 bases identical to TRBD1. This CDR3 has 15 amino acids. Looked up from germline, CDR1 is SGHNT and CDR2 is YYREEE (reference sequence). After removal of 0 bases from V and 5 bases from J, the junction contained 4 bases not matched to a gene. CDR3 DNA: TGTGCCAGCAGCTTGGGTGGGACAGGGGTCGAGACCCAGTACTTC. Residues: CASSLGGTGVETQYF.

About this clone itself: The identical CDR3 is also encoded by other nucleotide sequences in the sample. V usage is TRBV5-1 and J usage is TRBJ1-1; D remains unclear. CDR1 and CDR2 (germline): SGHRS, YFSETQ. This CDR3 comprises 11 residues. Trimming pared 4 bases from V and 0 bases from J, leaving 1 base between. DNA for the CDR3: TGCGCCAGCAGCCTGAACACTGAAGCTTTCTTT. It yields the protein CASSLNTEAFF.

Notes on this clone: This specimen includes other DNA sequences encoding the same CDR3. This chain connects TRBV4-1 to TRBJ2-7; 9 positions agree with TRBD2. Germline V gene data show CDR1 as MGHRA and CDR2 as YSYEKL. Losses at the gene ends were 3 bases for V and 3 bases for J; bases not matched to a gene: 6. This CDR3 is built from 15 residues. CDR3 sequence reads: CASSQPTSGNYEQYF. Here the CDR3 DNA reads TGCGCCAGCAGCCAGCCGACTAGCGGCAACTACGAGCAGTACTTC.

Here the CDR3 reads CASYAGGSTDTQYF. The CDR3 DNA follows: TGTGCCAGCTACGCGGGAGGGAGCACAGATACGCAGTATTTT. The rearrangement uses TRBV18 and TRBJ2-3; 9 nucleotides agree with TRBD2. CDR1 KGHSH and CDR2 LQKENI come from the germline V gene. Trimming took 7 bases from V and 0 from J; bases not matched to a gene: 2. This CDR3 has 14 amino acids. The full variable domain, rest sourced from reference TRBV18 and TRBJ2-3, is NAGVMQNPRHLVRRRGQEARLRCSPMKGHSHVYWYRQLPEEGLKFMVYLQKENIIDESGMPKERFSAEFPKEGPSILRIQQVVRGDSAAYFCASYAGGSTDTQYFGPGTRLTVL.

This chain links TRBV7-2 with TRBJ2-5; 7 nucleotides agree with TRBD1. The better agreement between TRBJ2-7 and the DNA end casts doubt on the J call. The CDR3 length is 16 residues. Germline V CDR1 and CDR2: SGHTA, FQGNSA. CDR3 in amino acids: CASSLSLTGLSYEQYF. The CDR3 DNA follows: TGTGCCAGCAGCTTAAGCTTGACAGGGCTCTCCTACGAGCAGTACTTC.

This clone was seen only a few times. The V gene is TRBV6-6, the J gene TRBJ2-7; D not resolved. V dropped 2 bases and J dropped 4 bases, with 9 bases sitting between them. Per the germline V gene, CDR1 is MNHNY and CDR2 is SVGAGI (reference sequence). There are 13 residues in the CDR3. The CDR3, as DNA: TGTGCCAGCAGTTACCCTAACGGGTACGAGCAGTACTTC. Its protein product is CASSYPNGYEQYF.

The chain has TRBV19 and TRBJ2-5; the match to TRBD1 covers 7 bases. Germline-derived CDR1 and CDR2 are LNHDA and SQIVND (reference sequence). The junction had 8 bases not matched to a gene; V was cut back by 5 bases and J by 2 bases. This CDR3 has 15 residues. CDR3 in amino acids: CASSWGQPFQETQYF. The CDR3 bases are TGTGCCAGTAGTTGGGGACAGCCTTTTCAAGAGACCCAGTACTTC.

This sequence joins TRBV19 and TRBJ1-5, with TRBD1 as a possible D gene (6 bases). Germline CDR1 LNHDA, CDR2 SQIVND (reference sequence). The V end lost 3 bases, the J end lost 1 base, and 19 bases lay between the germline ends. This CDR3 has 18 residues. CDR3 sequence (DNA): TGTGCCAGTAGTATTTCTCCCGGGGGCGATTGGAGCAATCAGCCCCAGCATTTT. It yields the protein CASSISPGGDWSNQPQHF.

The gene calls are TRBV7-8 and TRBJ1-1; TRBD1 is a possible D gene (6 bases). Deletions cut 1 base from V and 3 bases from J, with 6 bases between. Per the germline V gene, CDR1 is SGHVS and CDR2 is FQNEAQ. This CDR3 is 13 amino acids long. The CDR3 sequence is CASSLDRDTEAFF. The DNA for the CDR3 is TGTGCCAGCAGCTTAGACAGGGACACTGAAGCTTTCTTT.